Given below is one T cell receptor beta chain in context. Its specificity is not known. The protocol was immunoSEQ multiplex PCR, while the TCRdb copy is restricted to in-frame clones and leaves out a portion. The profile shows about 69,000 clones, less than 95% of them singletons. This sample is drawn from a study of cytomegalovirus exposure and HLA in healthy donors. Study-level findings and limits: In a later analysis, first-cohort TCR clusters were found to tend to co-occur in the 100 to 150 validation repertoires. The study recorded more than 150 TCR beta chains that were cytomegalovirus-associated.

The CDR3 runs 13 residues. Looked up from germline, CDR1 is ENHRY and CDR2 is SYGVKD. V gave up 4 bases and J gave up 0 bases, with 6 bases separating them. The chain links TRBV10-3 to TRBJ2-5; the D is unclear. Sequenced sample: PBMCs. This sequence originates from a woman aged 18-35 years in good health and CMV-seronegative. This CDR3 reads CAISVSYQETQYF. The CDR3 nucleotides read TGTGCCATCAGTGTAAGCTACCAAGAGACCCAGTACTTC.